The 20 T cell receptor beta chains reported below all come from one sample, sequenced in a study of T-cell memory formation after mild COVID-19. TCRdb used MiXCR to reprocess the 5' RACE reads, holding one entry per CDR3 protein. The sample shows hundreds of thousands of distinct CDR3 sequences, 15% to 20% of them seen only once. Sequenced: PBMCs or a T cell subset sorted from them (not recorded which). The receptors derive from a man aged 18 to 29 who had mild COVID-19 (a few samples of this study predate the infection). Cell type and time point are not known.

This clonotype was picked up a small number of times. V gene TRBV5-1 combines with J gene TRBJ2-5; D may be TRBD1 (5 bases). The germline V gene has CDR1 SGHRS and CDR2 YFSETQ. Trimming cost V 1 base and J 1 base, with 11 bases left between them. This CDR3 contains 15 residues. The CDR3 loop is CASSLMGRVQETQYF. CDR3 in DNA: TGCGCCAGCAGCTTGATGGGGCGCGTCCAAGAGACCCAGTACTTC.

This rearrangement joins TRBV27 to TRBJ2-7; TRBD1 aligns across 7 bases. Germline loops: CDR1 MNHEY, CDR2 SMNVEV (reference sequence). Germline trimming cut 4 bases from V and 1 base from J; bases unmatched to any gene: 7. The CDR3 is made up of 15 amino acids. The CDR3 DNA follows: TGTGCCAGCAGTTCACTGCCGACAGGGTCCTACGAGCAGTACTTC. This sequence encodes CASSSLPTGSYEQYF.

In this sample, this clonotype turned up a few times. V usage is TRBV15 and J usage is TRBJ2-1; TRBD2 agrees at 8 bases. The CDR3 length is 17 residues. From germline, CDR1 is LNHNV and CDR2 YYDKDF (reference sequence). J was trimmed by 8 bases and V by 1 base; bases with no gene match: 13. DNA of the CDR3: TGTGCCACCAGCAGAGCTCCGGGGCTAGCGGGTTCGTATGAGCAGTTCTTC. As protein: CATSRAPGLAGSYEQFF.

DNA of the CDR3: TGTGCCAGCAGCTTGGTAGCGGGGGGGCTATCAGATACGCAGTATTTT. It yields the protein CASSLVAGGLSDTQYF. The V call is TRBV7-2, the J call TRBJ2-3; TRBD2 agrees at 11 bases. Losses at the gene ends were 3 bases for V and 4 bases for J; bases not matched to a gene: 6. Germline V gives CDR1 SGHTA, CDR2 FQGNSA. This CDR3 has 16 residues. Full variable domain (missing parts from reference TRBV7-2 and TRBJ2-3): GAGVSQSPSNKVTEKGKDVELRCDPISGHTALYWYRQSLGQGLEFLIYFQGNSAPDKSGLPSDRFSAERTGGSVSTLTIQRTQQEDSAVYLCASSLVAGGLSDTQYFGPGTRLTVL.

This clonotype has ten or more counts. J is TRBJ2-5 and V is TRBV18; 13 bases map to TRBD2. The germline V gene encodes CDR1 KGHSH and CDR2 LQKENI. This CDR3 contains 15 residues. Losses at the gene ends were 0 bases for V and 5 bases for J; bases not matched to a gene: 0. CDR3 sequence: CASSPPTSGGETQYF. Written as DNA, the CDR3 is TGTGCCAGCTCACCACCGACTAGCGGGGGGGAGACCCAGTACTTC.

The chain has TRBV7-9 and TRBJ2-4; D is unclear. Looked up from germline, CDR1 is SEHNR and CDR2 is FQNEAQ (reference sequence). The V end was cut by 5 bases, the J end by 0 bases, with 14 bases between. The CDR3 contains 16 residues. CDR3 in DNA: TGTGCCAGCAGCCCAGGAACAGACCTAGCCAAAAACATTCAGTACTTC. Translating gives CASSPGTDLAKNIQYF. The full variable domain, with the rest looked up from reference TRBV7-9 and TRBJ2-4, is DTGVSQNPRHKITKRGQNVTFRCDPISEHNRLYWYRQTLGQGPEFLTYFQNEAQLEKSRLLSDRFSAERPKGSFSTLEIQRTEQGDSAMYLCASSPGTDLAKNIQYFGAGTRLSVL.

CDR3 residues: CASRNRAPSTGELFF. The CDR3 DNA reads TGTGCCAGCAGAAACAGGGCCCCGAGCACCGGGGAGCTGTTTTTT. The gene calls are TRBV6-5 and TRBJ2-2, with D perhaps TRBD1 (6 bases). The CDR3 is 15 residues long. The ends were cut back, 6 bases at V and 4 bases at J, with 15 bases in the middle. The germline CDR1 and CDR2 sequences are MNHEY and SVGAGI.

The V and J genes are TRBV12-3 or TRBV12-4 and TRBJ1-5; 9 nucleotides match TRBD1. CDR3 length: 16 amino acids. With 6 bases clipped from V and 7 bases from J, the junction kept 13 bases outside the gene matches. CDR3 amino acids: CASRPGRTGVDQPQHF. The CDR3, as DNA: TGTGCCAGCAGGCCTGGCAGGACAGGGGTCGACCAGCCCCAGCATTTT.

The chain is built from TRBV29-1 and TRBJ2-5, with D tentatively TRBD1 (6 bases). The CDR3 is 13 residues long. From germline, CDR1 is SQVTM and CDR2 ANQGSEA. V was shortened by 4 bases and J by 1 base, with 10 bases between the two germline ends. CDR3 sequence reads: CSVVMGAQETQYF. CDR3 bases: TGCAGCGTTGTCATGGGGGCCCAAGAGACCCAGTACTTC.

This chain links TRBV7-9 with TRBJ1-1; D perhaps matches TRBD1 (5 bases). The CDR3 consists of 12 residues. Germline loops: CDR1 SEHNR, CDR2 FQNEAQ (reference sequence). V gave up 4 bases and J gave up 7 bases, with 10 bases separating them. The CDR3 sequence is CASSSSTGEAFF. Written as DNA, the CDR3 is TGTGCCAGCAGCTCATCCACAGGTGAAGCTTTCTTT.

The rearrangement uses TRBV19 and TRBJ2-3, with TRBD2 matching 7 bases. V was clipped by 6 bases and J by 2 bases; unmatched bases: 5. Germline V gene data show CDR1 as LNHDA and CDR2 as SQIVND (reference sequence). CDR3 length: 14 residues. CDR3 protein: CASSTTSATDTQYF. The CDR3 bases are TGTGCCAGTAGCACTACTAGCGCCACAGATACGCAGTATTTT.

This chain links TRBV29-1 with TRBJ2-7, with a possible D match to TRBD2 (5 bases). Trimming removed 3 bases from V and 6 bases from J, with 15 bases in between. Per germline, CDR1 SQVTM and CDR2 ANQGSEA. CDR3 length equals 13 residues. CDR3 region: CSVESLAGGEQYF. CDR3 in DNA: TGCAGCGTTGAGTCTTTGGCAGGAGGCGAGCAGTACTTC.

This clonotype was picked up many times. This chain links TRBV7-9 with TRBJ2-3; possible D gene TRBD2, 5 bases. V lost 5 bases and J lost 4, with 10 bases in between. Germline assignment: CDR1 SEHNR and CDR2 FQNEAQ (reference sequence). This CDR3 is 13 amino acids long. The DNA for the CDR3 is TGTGCCAGCAGCACCCGGGGTCCAGATACGCAGTATTTT. Residues: CASSTRGPDTQYF. Combining the CDR3 with reference TRBV7-9 and TRBJ2-3 gives the whole variable domain DTGVSQNPRHKITKRGQNVTFRCDPISEHNRLYWYRQTLGQGPEFLTYFQNEAQLEKSRLLSDRFSAERPKGSFSTLEIQRTEQGDSAMYLCASSTRGPDTQYFGPGTRLTVL.

The CDR3 nucleotides are TGTGCCAGCAGCCGGTACGACAGGGCCTTCACAGATACGCAGTATTTT. This translates into CASSRYDRAFTDTQYF. The chain recombines TRBV4-2 with TRBJ2-3, with TRBD1 identical over 7 bases. The CDR3 consists of 16 residues. Germline values: CDR1 LGHNA, CDR2 YNFKEQ. Germline trimming cut 4 bases from V and 2 bases from J; bases unmatched to any gene: 9.

The table lists this clonotype with a few counts. V gene TRBV4-1 combines with J gene TRBJ2-1; D remains ambiguous. This CDR3 contains 14 residues. Trimming removed 0 bases at V and 2 bases at J, with 5 bases between. CDR1 is MGHRA and CDR2 is YSYEKL in the germline V gene. The CDR3 nucleotides read TGCGCCAGCAGCCAAGATATTACCTACAATGAGCAGTTCTTC. This gives the protein CASSQDITYNEQFF.

This rearrangement joins TRBV6-5 to TRBJ2-4; tentative D call: TRBD1 (6 bases). Trimming took 6 bases from V and 8 from J, leaving 20 bases between them. The CDR3 has 15 residues. The germline gives CDR1 MNHEY, CDR2 SVGAGI. The CDR3 protein is CASSSHQGNTDIQYF. The CDR3 DNA reads TGTGCCAGCAGCTCGCACCAGGGGAATACGGACATTCAGTACTTC.

The chain has TRBV15 and TRBJ2-1; TRBD2 matches 13 bases. Germline V lookup: CDR1 LNHNV, CDR2 YYDKDF (reference sequence). The CDR3 is 17 amino acids. The trim removed 5 bases at V and 6 bases at J, leaving 10 bases unmatched. The CDR3 protein is CATSSPTTSGGSNEQFF. The CDR3 DNA reads as TGTGCCACCAGCTCCCCCACGACTAGCGGGGGGTCCAATGAGCAGTTCTTC.

This chain joins TRBV2 and TRBJ2-2; D is possibly TRBD1 (5 bases). Trimming left V 4 bases short and J 7 bases short, with 16 bases between. Germline V gene lookup returns CDR1 SNHLY and CDR2 FYNNEI. The length of the CDR3 is 15 residues. CDR3 DNA: TGTGCCAGCAGTGTGGGGTCAGGGCGAGGCGGGGAGCTGTTTTTT. It translates to CASSVGSGRGGELFF.

V gene TRBV12-3 or TRBV12-4 combines with J gene TRBJ1-1; D not resolved. V lost 5 bases and J 2 bases, leaving 15 bases between the germline ends. This CDR3 region has 15 residues. The CDR3 region has the DNA TGTGCCAGCAGTCCCAACAGCGCCGGAAACACTGAAGCTTTCTTT. This gives the protein CASSPNSAGNTEAFF.

This clonotype was recorded a few times. The chain employs TRBV7-2 and TRBJ2-5, with D perhaps matching TRBD2 (5 bases). Looked up from germline, CDR1 is SGHTA and CDR2 is FQGNSA. The CDR3 consists of 15 residues. Trimming cost V 3 bases and J 0 bases, with 11 bases left between them. Here the CDR3 reads CASSFSRVYQETQYF. The CDR3 DNA follows: TGTGCCAGCAGCTTCTCGCGGGTGTACCAAGAGACCCAGTACTTC. Drawing the rest from reference TRBV7-2 and TRBJ2-5, the complete variable domain is GAGVSQSPSNKVTEKGKDVELRCDPISGHTALYWYRQSLGQGLEFLIYFQGNSAPDKSGLPSDRFSAERTGGSVSTLTIQRTQQEDSAVYLCASSFSRVYQETQYFGPGTRLLVL.